Following are 9 T cell receptor beta chains from one sample sequenced in a study of blood T cell repertoires in COVID-19. Assay: immunoSEQ multiplex PCR; the TCRdb copy retains only in-frame clones and omits some. The sample includes fewer than 250,000 clones, over 70% of them seen just once. The material sequenced was peripheral blood. Every receptor here comes from a man aged 50 or older with active or convalescent COVID-19.

The chain is built from TRBV29-1 and TRBJ1-2; D is unclear. CDR3 length: 12 residues. The germline CDR1 and CDR2 sequences are SQVTM and ANQGSEA. Trimming pared 6 bases from V and 7 bases from J, leaving 15 bases between. CDR3: CSVSGKRSGYTF. CDR3 DNA sequence: TGCAGCGTGTCCGGGAAAAGATCTGGCTACACCTTC.

This clone was detected once. The chain carries TRBV5-1 and TRBJ2-5; tentatively, D is TRBD1 (7 bases). The CDR3 consists of 14 residues. The V end was cut by 4 bases, the J end by 5 bases, with 15 bases between. Germline-derived CDR1 and CDR2 are SGHRS and YFSETQ. CDR3 in DNA: TGCGCCAGCAGCCCTCAGACAGGGAGGGAGACCCAGTACTTC. Its protein is CASSPQTGRETQYF.

In this sample, this clone turned up a few times. The chain employs TRBV15 and TRBJ2-7; D is undetermined. Germline loops: CDR1 LNHNV, CDR2 YYDKDF (reference sequence). With 0 bases removed from V and 12 bases from J, the gap between germline ends came to 9 bases. The CDR3 runs 11 residues. CDR3 amino acids: CATSRDYEMYF. Here the CDR3 DNA reads TGTGCCACCAGCAGAGATTACGAGATGTACTTC.

The V and J genes are TRBV9 and TRBJ2-4; TRBD2 is a possible D gene (6 bases). This CDR3 is 16 amino acids long. Germline V gene lookup returns CDR1 SGDLS and CDR2 YYNGEE. The V and J ends lost 0 bases and 0 bases respectively, with 10 bases between them. In nucleotides, the CDR3 is TGTGCCAGCAGCGTAGGGGGCGGGGTAGCCAAAAACATTCAGTACTTC. This sequence encodes CASSVGGGVAKNIQYF.

This clone turned up a few times. This chain links TRBV27 with TRBJ2-5; TRBD2 is a possible D gene (6 bases). This CDR3 contains 14 residues. V was cut by 3 bases and J by 2 bases, with 10 bases left in between. Germline loops: CDR1 MNHEY, CDR2 SMNVEV (reference sequence). CDR3 protein: CASSFGSRQETQYF. CDR3 nucleotides: TGTGCCAGCAGTTTCGGGAGCCGACAAGAGACCCAGTACTTC.

V and J are TRBV29-1 and TRBJ2-1; TRBD2 agrees at 15 bases. Germline V gene lookup returns CDR1 SQVTM and CDR2 ANQGSEA. This CDR3 comprises 16 residues. V shed 6 bases, J shed 9 bases, and the junction held 12 bases outside the gene matches. This chain's CDR3 is CSVPHSGLAGGSEQFF. The CDR3, as DNA: TGCAGCGTGCCACATTCGGGACTAGCGGGAGGTAGTGAGCAGTTCTTC.

The chain couples TRBV5-4 to TRBJ2-5; 8 bases align to TRBD1. CDR1 and CDR2 from the germline V gene are SGHNT and YYREEE (reference sequence). Trimming cost V 4 bases and J 5 bases; bases outside gene matches: 7. The CDR3 is made up of 14 amino acids. As DNA, the CDR3 is TGTGCCAGCAGCGCCGACAGGGGCGGGGAGACCCAGTACTTC. Translation gives CASSADRGGETQYF.

The CDR3 DNA reads as TGTGCCAGCAGCCCCGGGACAGGGGACACTGAAGCTTTCTTT. Protein product: CASSPGTGDTEAFF. The V call is TRBV7-8, the J call TRBJ1-1; 10 positions match TRBD1. The CDR3 sequence is 14 residues long. CDR1 SGHVS and CDR2 FQNEAQ come from the germline V gene. Trimming removed 5 bases from V and 3 bases from J; junction bases left unmatched: 3.

The genes are TRBV5-8 and TRBJ2-3; 10 bases are a match to TRBD1. The CDR3 runs 17 residues. J lost 0 bases, V lost 4 bases, and 8 bases had no gene match. Germline CDR1 reads SGHTS; CDR2 reads YDEGEE. The chain's CDR3 is CASSNFRDRGSTDTQYF. In DNA form, the CDR3 reads TGTGCCAGCAGCAATTTCAGGGACAGGGGTAGCACAGATACGCAGTATTTT.